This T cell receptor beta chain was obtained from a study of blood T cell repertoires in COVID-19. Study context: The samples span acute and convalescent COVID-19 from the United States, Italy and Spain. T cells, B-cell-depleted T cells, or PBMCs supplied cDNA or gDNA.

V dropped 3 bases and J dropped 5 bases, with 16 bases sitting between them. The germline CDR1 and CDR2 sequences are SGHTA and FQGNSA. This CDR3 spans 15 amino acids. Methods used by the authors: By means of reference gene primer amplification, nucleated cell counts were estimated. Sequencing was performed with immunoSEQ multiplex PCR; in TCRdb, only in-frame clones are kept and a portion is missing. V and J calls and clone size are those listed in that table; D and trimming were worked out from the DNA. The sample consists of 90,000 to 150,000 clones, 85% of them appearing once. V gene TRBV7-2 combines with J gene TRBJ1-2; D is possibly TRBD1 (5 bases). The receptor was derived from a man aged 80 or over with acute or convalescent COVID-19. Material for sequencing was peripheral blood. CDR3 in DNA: TGTGCCAGCAGCTTCCCCGGACACCTTGAATATGGCTACACCTTC. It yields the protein CASSFPGHLEYGYTF.